The text below deals with one TCR beta chain. Antigen: not known. TCRdb reanalysed the reads using MiXCR and keeps one entry per CDR3 protein. The data hold approximately 1,000,000 distinct CDR3 sequences, with roughly 31% observed a single time. The record originates from a study of T cell repertoires in cytomegalovirus infection. The CDR3 is made up of 14 amino acids. Trimming shortened V by 5 bases and J by 3 bases, and 13 bases separated the two germline ends. The germline gives CDR1 SGHVS, CDR2 FNYEAQ. The sequence came from a human donor in good health (CMV status not recorded). Some clones in this sample may be carry-over from other donors' samples. The J gene is TRBJ1-2, the V gene TRBV7-6; D unclear. This material consisted of cultured CD8+ T cells from PBMCs, taken from culture after CMV antigen stimulation. As DNA, the CDR3 is TGTGCCAGCAGCCCGGGTCTCTCGGACTATGGCTACACCTTC. Its translation is CASSPGLSDYGYTF.